The T cell receptor (beta chain) described here comes from a study of T cells in Graves' hyperthyroidism and ophthalmopathy. V gave up 0 bases and J gave up 5 bases; unmatched junction bases: 9. Germline V CDR1 and CDR2: LGHDT, YNNKEL (reference sequence). This CDR3 contains 16 residues. Study results and caveats: Ophthalmopathy stood apart from stable hyperthyroidism in a 13 V-J model. Most clonotypes expanded in the thyroid (above 0.001) were also present in blood.

Patients aged 18 to 65 had newly diagnosed hyperthyroidism lasting under 2 months. On the basis of clinical symptoms, serum thyroxine and TRAb, thyroid ultrasound and orbital computed tomography, diagnoses were made. Amplification yielded TCR beta CDR3 regions, with RNA transcripts as the source. With the HTBI primer set, the TCR CDR3 went through a first round of RT-PCR. TCRdb processed the multiplex PCR reads anew with MiXCR; each CDR3 protein has one entry. The sample holds roughly 380,000 distinct CDR3 sequences; roughly 13% are singletons and the top ten take 5.3%. This clonotype was seen ten or more times. What it recognizes is unknown.

The sequencing sample was made of blood. The receptor comes from a woman between 18 and 29 years old with Graves' hyperthyroidism. This chain uses TRBV3-1 with TRBJ2-7, with 8 bases aligning to TRBD2. The CDR3 DNA sequence: TGTGCCAGCAGCCAAGACTTCAGCGGGAGATTCAACGAGCAGTACTTC. This gives the protein CASSQDFSGRFNEQYF.